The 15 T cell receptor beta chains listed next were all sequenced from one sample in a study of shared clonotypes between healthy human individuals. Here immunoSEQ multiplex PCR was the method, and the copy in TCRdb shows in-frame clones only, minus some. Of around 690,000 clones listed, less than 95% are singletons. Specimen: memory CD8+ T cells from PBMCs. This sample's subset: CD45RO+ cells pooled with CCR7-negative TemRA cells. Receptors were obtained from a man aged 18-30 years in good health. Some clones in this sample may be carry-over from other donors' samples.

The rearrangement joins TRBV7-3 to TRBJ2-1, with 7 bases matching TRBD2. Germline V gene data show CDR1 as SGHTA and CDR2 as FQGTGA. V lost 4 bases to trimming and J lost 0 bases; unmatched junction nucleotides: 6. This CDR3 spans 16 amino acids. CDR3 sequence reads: CASSYWGGSSYNEQFF. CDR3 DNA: TGTGCCAGCAGCTATTGGGGCGGGAGCTCCTACAATGAGCAGTTCTTC.

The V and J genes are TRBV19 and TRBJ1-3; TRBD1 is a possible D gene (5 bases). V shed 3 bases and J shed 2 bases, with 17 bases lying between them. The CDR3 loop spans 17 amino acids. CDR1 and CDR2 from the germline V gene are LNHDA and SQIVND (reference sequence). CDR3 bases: TGTGCCAGTAGTATGATCAGGGCTACTCTGACTGGAAACACCATATATTTT. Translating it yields CASSMIRATLTGNTIYF.

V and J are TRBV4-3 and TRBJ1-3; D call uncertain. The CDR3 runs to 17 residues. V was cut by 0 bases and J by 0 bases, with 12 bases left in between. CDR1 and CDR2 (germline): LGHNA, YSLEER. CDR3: CASSQDPAILSGNTIYF. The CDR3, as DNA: TGCGCCAGCAGCCAAGATCCGGCTATCCTCTCTGGAAACACCATATATTTT.

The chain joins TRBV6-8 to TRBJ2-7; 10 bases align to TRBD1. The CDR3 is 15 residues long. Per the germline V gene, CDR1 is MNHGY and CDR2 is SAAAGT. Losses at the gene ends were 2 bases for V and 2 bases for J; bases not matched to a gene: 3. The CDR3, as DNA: TGTGCCAGCAGTTACAGAGGACAGGGGGCCTACGAGCAGTACTTC. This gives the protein CASSYRGQGAYEQYF.

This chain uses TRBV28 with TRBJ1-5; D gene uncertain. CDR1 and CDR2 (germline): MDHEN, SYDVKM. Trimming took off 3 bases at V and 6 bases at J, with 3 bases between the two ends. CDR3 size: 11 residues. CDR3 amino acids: CASSFGQPQHF. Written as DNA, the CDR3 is TGTGCCAGCAGTTTCGGTCAGCCCCAGCATTTT.

CDR3 DNA: TGCAGCGTAGTACTAGCGGAGGGCACCTACGAGCAGTACTTC. Its protein product is CSVVLAEGTYEQYF. The chain links TRBV29-1 to TRBJ2-5; 8 bases are a match to TRBD2. The assigned J gene may be wrong: the sequence end matches TRBJ2-7 better. CDR1 and CDR2 from the germline V gene are SQVTM and ANQGSEA. CDR3 length equals 14 residues.

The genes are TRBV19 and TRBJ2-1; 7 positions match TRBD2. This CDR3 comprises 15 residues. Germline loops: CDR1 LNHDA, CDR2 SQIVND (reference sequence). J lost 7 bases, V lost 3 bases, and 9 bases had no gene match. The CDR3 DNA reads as TGTGCCAGTAGTATCGGTCGGGAGGTCTGGAATGAGCAGTTCTTC. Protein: CASSIGREVWNEQFF.

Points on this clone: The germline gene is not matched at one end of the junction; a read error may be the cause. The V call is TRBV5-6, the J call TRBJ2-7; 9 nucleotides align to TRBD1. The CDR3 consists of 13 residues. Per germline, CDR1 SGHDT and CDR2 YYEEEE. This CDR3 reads CASGTGGSHEQYF. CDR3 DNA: TGTGCCAGCGGCACAGGGGGCTCCCACGAGCAGTACTTC.

The CDR3 nucleotides are TGTGCCATCAAACCCGGGACAGGTCTCAATGAGCAGTTCTTC. Its protein is CAIKPGTGLNEQFF. The gene calls are TRBV10-3 and TRBJ2-1; the match to TRBD1 covers 8 bases. The germline gives CDR1 ENHRY, CDR2 SYGVKD. The CDR3 is made up of 14 amino acids. Trimming at V came to 7 bases and at J to 6 bases, leaving 8 bases not matched to a gene.

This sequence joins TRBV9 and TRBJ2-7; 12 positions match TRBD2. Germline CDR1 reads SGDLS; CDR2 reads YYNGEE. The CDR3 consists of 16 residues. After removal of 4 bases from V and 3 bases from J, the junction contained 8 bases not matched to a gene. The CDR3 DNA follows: TGTGCCAGCAGCCCCCGACTAGCGGGAGATTTCTACGAGCAGTACTTC. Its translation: CASSPRLAGDFYEQYF.

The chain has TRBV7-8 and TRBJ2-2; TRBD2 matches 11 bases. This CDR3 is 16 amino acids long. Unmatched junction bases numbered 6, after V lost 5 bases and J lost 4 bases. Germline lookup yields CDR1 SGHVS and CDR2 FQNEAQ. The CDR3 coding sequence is TGTGCCAGCAGCCCTACTAGCGGGAGACCCACCGGGGAGCTGTTTTTT. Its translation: CASSPTSGRPTGELFF.

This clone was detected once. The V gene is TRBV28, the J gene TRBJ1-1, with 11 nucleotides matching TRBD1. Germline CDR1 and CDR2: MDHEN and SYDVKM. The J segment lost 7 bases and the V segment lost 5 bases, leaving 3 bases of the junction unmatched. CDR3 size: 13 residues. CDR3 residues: CASSGQGAHEAFF. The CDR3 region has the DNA TGTGCCAGCAGTGGACAGGGGGCGCATGAAGCTTTCTTT.

The CDR3 is CASSLGNRIYEQYF. The CDR3 DNA follows: TGTGCCAGCAGCTTAGGCAATCGTATCTACGAGCAGTACTTC. The J gene is TRBJ2-7, the V gene TRBV7-6; D uncertain. Germline V gene lookup returns CDR1 SGHVS and CDR2 FNYEAQ. The CDR3 is made up of 14 amino acids. Trimming cost V 1 base and J 3 bases, with 10 bases left between them.

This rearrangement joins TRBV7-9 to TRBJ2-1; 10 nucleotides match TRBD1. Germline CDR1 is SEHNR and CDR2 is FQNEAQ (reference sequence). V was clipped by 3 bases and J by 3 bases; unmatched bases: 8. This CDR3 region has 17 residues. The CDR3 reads CASSFSGQGLFYNEQFF. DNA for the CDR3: TGTGCCAGCAGCTTCTCGGGACAGGGGCTCTTCTACAATGAGCAGTTCTTC.

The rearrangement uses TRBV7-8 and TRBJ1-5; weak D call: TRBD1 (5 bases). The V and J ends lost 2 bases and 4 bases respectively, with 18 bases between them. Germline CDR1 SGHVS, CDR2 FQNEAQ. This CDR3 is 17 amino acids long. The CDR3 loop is CASSLFGIGVWNQPQHF. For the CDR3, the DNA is TGTGCCAGCAGCTTATTCGGCATAGGGGTTTGGAATCAGCCCCAGCATTTT.